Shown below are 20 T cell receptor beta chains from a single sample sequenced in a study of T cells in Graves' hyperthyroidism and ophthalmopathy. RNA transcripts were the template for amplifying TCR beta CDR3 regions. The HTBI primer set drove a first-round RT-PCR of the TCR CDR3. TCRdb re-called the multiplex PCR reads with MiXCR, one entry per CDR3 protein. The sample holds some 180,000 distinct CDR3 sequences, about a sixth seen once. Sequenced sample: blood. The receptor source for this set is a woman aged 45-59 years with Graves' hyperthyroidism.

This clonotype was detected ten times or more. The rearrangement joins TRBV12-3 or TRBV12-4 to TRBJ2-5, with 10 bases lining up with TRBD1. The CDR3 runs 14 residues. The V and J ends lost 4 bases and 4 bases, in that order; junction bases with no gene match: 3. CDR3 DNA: TGTGCCAGCAGTTGGGGACAGGGGCGAGAGACCCAGTACTTC. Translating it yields CASSWGQGRETQYF.

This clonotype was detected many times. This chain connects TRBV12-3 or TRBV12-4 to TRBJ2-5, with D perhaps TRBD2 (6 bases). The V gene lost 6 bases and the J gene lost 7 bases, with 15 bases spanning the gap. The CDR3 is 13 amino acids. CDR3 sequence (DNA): TGTGCCAGCAGCCATCAGGGACTGAGGACCCAGTACTTC. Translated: CASSHQGLRTQYF.

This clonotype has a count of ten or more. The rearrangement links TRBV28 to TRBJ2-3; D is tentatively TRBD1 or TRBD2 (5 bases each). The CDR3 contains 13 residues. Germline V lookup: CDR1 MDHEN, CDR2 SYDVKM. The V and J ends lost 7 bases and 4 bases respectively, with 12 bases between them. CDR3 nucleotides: TGTGCCAGCACCCTGAGAGGGGCAGATACGCAGTATTTT. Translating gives CASTLRGADTQYF.

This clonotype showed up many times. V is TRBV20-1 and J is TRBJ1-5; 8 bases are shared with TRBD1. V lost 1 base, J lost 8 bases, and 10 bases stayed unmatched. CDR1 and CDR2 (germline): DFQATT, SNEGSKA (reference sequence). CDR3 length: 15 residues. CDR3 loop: CSARAGQGELEPQHF. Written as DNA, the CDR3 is TGCAGTGCTAGAGCAGGACAGGGTGAACTGGAGCCCCAGCATTTT.

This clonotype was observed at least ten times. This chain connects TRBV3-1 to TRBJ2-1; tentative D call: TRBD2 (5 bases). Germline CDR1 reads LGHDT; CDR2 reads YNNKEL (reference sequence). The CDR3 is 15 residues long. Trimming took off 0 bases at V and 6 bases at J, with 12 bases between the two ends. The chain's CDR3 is CASSQDGLAGNEQFF. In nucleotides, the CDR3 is TGTGCCAGCAGCCAAGATGGGCTAGCCGGCAATGAGCAGTTCTTC.

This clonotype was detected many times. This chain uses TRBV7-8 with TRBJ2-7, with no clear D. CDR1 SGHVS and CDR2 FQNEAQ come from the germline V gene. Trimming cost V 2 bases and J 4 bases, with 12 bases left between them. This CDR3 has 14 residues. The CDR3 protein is CASSLKEVGYEQYF. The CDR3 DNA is TGTGCCAGCAGCTTAAAGGAAGTGGGGTACGAGCAGTACTTC.

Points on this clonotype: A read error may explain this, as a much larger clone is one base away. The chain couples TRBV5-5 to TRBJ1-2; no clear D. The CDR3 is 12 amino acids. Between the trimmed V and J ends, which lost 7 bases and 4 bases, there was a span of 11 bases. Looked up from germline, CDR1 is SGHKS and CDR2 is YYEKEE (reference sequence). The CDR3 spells CASEGSFYGYTF. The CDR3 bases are TGTGCCAGCGAGGGCAGTTTCTATGGCTACACCTTC.

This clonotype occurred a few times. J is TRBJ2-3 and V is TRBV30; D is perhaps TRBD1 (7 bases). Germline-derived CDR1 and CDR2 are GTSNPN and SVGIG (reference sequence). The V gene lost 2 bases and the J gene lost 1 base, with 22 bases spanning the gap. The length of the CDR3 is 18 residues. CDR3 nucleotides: TGTGCCTGGAGTTACACGATATGGGGACAGCGGGGCACAGATACGCAGTATTTT. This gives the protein CAWSYTIWGQRGTDTQYF.

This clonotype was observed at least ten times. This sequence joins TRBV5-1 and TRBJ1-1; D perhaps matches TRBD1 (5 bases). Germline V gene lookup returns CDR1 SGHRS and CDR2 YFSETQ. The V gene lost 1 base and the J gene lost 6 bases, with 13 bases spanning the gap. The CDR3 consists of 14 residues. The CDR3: CASSLQVRGAEAFF. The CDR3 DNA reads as TGCGCCAGCAGCTTGCAGGTCCGGGGCGCTGAAGCTTTCTTT. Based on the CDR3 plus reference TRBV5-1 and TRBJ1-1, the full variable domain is KAGVTQTPRYLIKTRGQQVTLSCSPISGHRSVSWYQQTPGQGLQFLFEYFSETQRNKGNFPGRFSGRQFSNSRSEMNVSTLELGDSALYLCASSLQVRGAEAFFGQGTRLTVV.

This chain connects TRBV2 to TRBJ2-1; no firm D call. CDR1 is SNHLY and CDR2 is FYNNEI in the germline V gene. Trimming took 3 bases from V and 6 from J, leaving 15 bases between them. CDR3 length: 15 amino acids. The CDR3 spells CASSDRGSLVNEQFF. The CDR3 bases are TGTGCCAGCAGTGACCGCGGCAGCCTCGTCAATGAGCAGTTCTTC.

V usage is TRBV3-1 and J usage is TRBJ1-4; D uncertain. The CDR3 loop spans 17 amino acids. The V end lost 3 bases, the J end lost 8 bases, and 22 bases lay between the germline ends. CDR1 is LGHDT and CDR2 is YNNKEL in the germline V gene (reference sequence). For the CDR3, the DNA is TGTGCCAGCAGCCAGGATGCCTTGACGAAGGATACAGAAAAACTGTTTTTT. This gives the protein CASSQDALTKDTEKLFF.

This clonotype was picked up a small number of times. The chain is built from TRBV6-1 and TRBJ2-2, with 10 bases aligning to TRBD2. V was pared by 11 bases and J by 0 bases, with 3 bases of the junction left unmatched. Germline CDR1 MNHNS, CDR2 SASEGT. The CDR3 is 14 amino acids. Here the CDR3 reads CAGGLATNTGELFF. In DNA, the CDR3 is TGTGCCGGGGGACTAGCGACGAACACCGGGGAGCTGTTTTTT.

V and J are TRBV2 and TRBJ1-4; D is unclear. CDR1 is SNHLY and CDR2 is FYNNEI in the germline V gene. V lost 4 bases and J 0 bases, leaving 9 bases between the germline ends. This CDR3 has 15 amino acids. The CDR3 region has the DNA TGTGCCAGCAGTGTAACTTGGGCAACTAATGAAAAACTGTTTTTT. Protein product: CASSVTWATNEKLFF.

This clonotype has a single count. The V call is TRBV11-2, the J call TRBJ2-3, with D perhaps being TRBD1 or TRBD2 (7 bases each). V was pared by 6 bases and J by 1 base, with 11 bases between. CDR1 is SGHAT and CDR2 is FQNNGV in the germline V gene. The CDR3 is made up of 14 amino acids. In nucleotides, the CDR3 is TGTGCCAGCAGGTCAGGGGGGGGCACAGATACGCAGTATTTT. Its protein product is CASRSGGGTDTQYF.

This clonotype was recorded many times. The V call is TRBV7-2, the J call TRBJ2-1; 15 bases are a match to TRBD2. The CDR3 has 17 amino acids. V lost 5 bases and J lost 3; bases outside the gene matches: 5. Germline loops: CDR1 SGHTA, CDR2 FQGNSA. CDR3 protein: CASSQGLAGGSYNEQFF. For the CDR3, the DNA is TGTGCCAGCAGCCAGGGACTAGCGGGAGGTAGCTACAATGAGCAGTTCTTC.

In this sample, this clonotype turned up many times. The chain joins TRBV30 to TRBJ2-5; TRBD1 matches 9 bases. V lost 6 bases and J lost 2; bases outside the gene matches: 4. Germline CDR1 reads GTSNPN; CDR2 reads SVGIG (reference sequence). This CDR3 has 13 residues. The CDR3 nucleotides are TGTGCCTGCGCCGGGACAGGGCAAGAGACCCAGTACTTC. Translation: CACAGTGQETQYF.

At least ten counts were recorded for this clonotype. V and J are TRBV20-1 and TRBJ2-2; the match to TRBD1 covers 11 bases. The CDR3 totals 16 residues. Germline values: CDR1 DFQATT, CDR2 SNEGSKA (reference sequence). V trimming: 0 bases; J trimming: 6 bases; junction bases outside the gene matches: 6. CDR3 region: CSARDVRDRGAGELFF. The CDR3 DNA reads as TGCAGTGCTAGAGACGTCCGGGACAGGGGGGCCGGGGAGCTGTTTTTT.

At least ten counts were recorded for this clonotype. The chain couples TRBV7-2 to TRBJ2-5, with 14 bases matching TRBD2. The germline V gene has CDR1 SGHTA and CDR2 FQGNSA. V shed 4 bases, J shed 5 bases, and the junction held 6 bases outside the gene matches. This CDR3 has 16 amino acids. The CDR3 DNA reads TGTGCCAGCAGCTACGGGACTAGCGGGAGCGAGGAGACCCAGTACTTC. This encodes CASSYGTSGSEETQYF.

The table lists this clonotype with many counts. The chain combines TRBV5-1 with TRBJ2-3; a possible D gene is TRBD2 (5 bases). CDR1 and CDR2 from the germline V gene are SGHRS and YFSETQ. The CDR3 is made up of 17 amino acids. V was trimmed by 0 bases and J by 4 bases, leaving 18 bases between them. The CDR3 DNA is TGCGCCAGCAGCTTGGCGGGTGATGGAAGGCGGGCAGATACGCAGTATTTT. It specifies CASSLAGDGRRADTQYF.

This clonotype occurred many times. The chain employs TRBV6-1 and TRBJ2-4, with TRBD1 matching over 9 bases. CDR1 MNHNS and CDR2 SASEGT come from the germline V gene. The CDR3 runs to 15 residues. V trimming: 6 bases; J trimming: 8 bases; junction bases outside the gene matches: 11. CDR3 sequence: CASSRVRDREYIQYF. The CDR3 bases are TGTGCCAGCAGCAGAGTCCGGGACAGGGAATACATTCAGTACTTC.